This T cell receptor (beta chain) came from a study of cytomegalovirus exposure and HLA in healthy donors. The table came from immunoSEQ multiplex PCR; TCRdb's copy has only in-frame clones and leaves some out. The data hold 300,000 to 350,000 clones, with roughly 87% observed a single time. The sequenced material came from PBMCs. The sequence derives from a young man in good health and CMV-seronegative.

Here the CDR3 DNA reads TGTGCCAGCAGCAGGACAGGGGGAGGCGATGGCTACACCTTC. Its protein is CASSRTGGGDGYTF. The chain couples TRBV7-9 to TRBJ1-2; 10 bases agree with TRBD1. CDR1 and CDR2 from the germline V gene are SEHNR and FQNEAQ (reference sequence). The junction had 6 bases not matched to a gene; V was cut back by 5 bases and J by 6 bases. This CDR3 region has 14 residues.